This TCR beta chain was sequenced during a study of PD-1 blockade in classical Hodgkin lymphoma. General study findings and limits: There remain no defined causes for the repertoire differences, which possibly reflect disease activity or prior therapy. The study reported lower baseline TCR diversity in newly diagnosed patients than in healthy donors.

TCRdb's table, derived via immunoSEQ multiplex PCR, lists solely in-frame clones and lacks some. The table includes approximately 21,000 clones, around nine tenths detected once. Points on this clone: What it binds is not known.

Time point denoted: newly diagnosed, previously untreated cHL patient sample. PBMCs, once thawed, yielded CD8+ T cells isolated by magnetic negative selection. Comparison used PBMCs from newly diagnosed, untreated classical Hodgkin lymphoma. The germline V gene encodes CDR1 SQVTM and CDR2 ANQGSEA. The CDR3 length is 14 residues. The V gene end was trimmed by 6 bases and the J gene end by 6 bases; junction bases not matched to a gene: 7. The sequence was obtained from a human donor with classical Hodgkin lymphoma. This chain uses TRBV29-1 with TRBJ2-3; TRBD2 matches 12 bases. The sequencing sample was made of CD8+ T cells from blood. The CDR3 nucleotides are TGCAGCGTCGAGACTAGCGGGAGAGAGGATACGCAGTATTTT. Its translation is CSVETSGREDTQYF.